A single sample is the source of the 27 T cell receptor beta chains below, sequenced in a study of T cell responses to AZD1222 COVID-19 vaccine (TCRdb year 2021). The library was produced with the immunoSEQ multiplex PCR assay. TCRdb mirrors the immuneACCESS table, restricted to in-frame sequences. Some clones are absent from its copies; in checked studies, under half trace to an unresolved V gene, and the reason for the others is unknown. This sample has roughly 120,000 clones in its table, and over 75% of those were observed once. The ten top clones hold about 10% of the sample. The time point label, as the study defines it: baseline before first vaccination. The specimen comprised peripheral blood, sampled on day 0 of AZD1222 vaccination. The receptors were sampled from an adult in good health.

The gene calls are TRBV7-3 and TRBJ1-2; tentatively, D is TRBD1 (6 bases). There are 15 residues in the CDR3. From germline, CDR1 is SGHTA and CDR2 FQGTGA. V was cut by 5 bases and J by 3 bases, with 16 bases left in between. The CDR3 reads CASSPTGGYDYGYTF. For the CDR3, the DNA is TGTGCCAGCAGCCCGACGGGGGGCTACGACTATGGCTACACCTTC.

The chain is built from TRBV14 and TRBJ2-3, with D unclear. The CDR3 runs 13 residues. The V end was cut by 4 bases, the J end by 9 bases, with 14 bases between. Per germline, CDR1 SGHDN and CDR2 FVKESK. CDR3 coding DNA: TGTGCCAGCAGCCCTCGGCCGCAGGAGACGCAGTATTTT. Its translation is CASSPRPQETQYF.

This sequence joins TRBV5-3 and TRBJ2-2, with 7 bases lining up with TRBD1. TRBV5-3 is assigned to the ORF class and has an uncertain function. There are 13 residues in the CDR3. V shed 3 bases and J 6 bases; nucleotides not matched to a gene: 2. The CDR3 bases are TGTGCCAGAAGCTACGACAGGGCCGGGGAGCTGTTTTTT. As protein: CARSYDRAGELFF.

The V call is TRBV11-3, the J call TRBJ2-2; TRBD1 aligns across 7 bases. Germline assignment: CDR1 SGHNT and CDR2 YENEEA. The CDR3 runs 15 residues. V shed 4 bases and J 4 bases; nucleotides not matched to a gene: 6. CDR3 region: CASSSRTGLTGELFF. In nucleotides, the CDR3 is TGTGCCAGCAGCTCCCGGACAGGACTCACCGGGGAGCTGTTTTTT.

The J gene is TRBJ1-6, the V gene TRBV6-5; D remains unclear. CDR3 length: 13 residues. Per the germline V gene, CDR1 is MNHEY and CDR2 is SVGAGI. Trimming took off 4 bases at V and 7 bases at J, with 8 bases between the two ends. CDR3 sequence reads: CASSSRTNSPLHF. Here the CDR3 DNA reads TGTGCCAGCAGTTCTCGGACCAATTCACCCCTCCACTTT.

The genes are TRBV2 and TRBJ2-5; 11 bases fit TRBD1. Germline loops: CDR1 SNHLY, CDR2 FYNNEI. CDR3 length: 19 amino acids. The J segment lost 5 bases and the V segment lost 0 bases, leaving 14 bases of the junction unmatched. This CDR3 is CASSEAGAGQGVLLETQYF. The CDR3 DNA reads as TGTGCCAGCAGTGAAGCGGGGGCGGGACAGGGGGTGTTATTGGAGACCCAGTACTTC.

This clone was seen more than once but under ten times. The gene calls are TRBV6-5 and TRBJ1-3, with 7 bases fitting TRBD1. J gave up 1 base and V 7 bases, and 4 bases lay outside the gene matches. Germline-derived CDR1 and CDR2 are MNHEY and SVGAGI. CDR3 length: 14 residues. Written as DNA, the CDR3 is TGTGCCAGCACCTCAGGGGGTTCTGGAAACACCATATATTTT. Its translation is CASTSGGSGNTIYF.

The V gene is TRBV25-1, the J gene TRBJ1-4; 9 nucleotides match TRBD1. The junction had 6 bases not matched to a gene; V was cut back by 2 bases and J by 2 bases. The CDR3 length is 17 residues. Germline CDR1 is MGHDK and CDR2 is SYGVNS. For the CDR3, the DNA is TGTGCCAGCAGTGAACCGGGACAGGGCGTCACTAATGAAAAACTGTTTTTT. It translates to CASSEPGQGVTNEKLFF.

The V and J genes are TRBV23-1 and TRBJ2-1; TRBD1 matches at 10 bases. TRBV23-1 counts as an open reading frame of uncertain function. V was pared by 5 bases and J by 4 bases, with 5 bases of the junction left unmatched. The CDR3 sequence is 15 residues long. CDR3 region: CASSVDRGAYNEQFF. The CDR3 bases are TGCGCCAGCAGTGTGGACAGGGGGGCGTACAATGAGCAGTTCTTC.

The J gene is TRBJ2-5, the V gene TRBV18; D is perhaps TRBD2 (6 bases). The CDR3 runs 14 residues. Looked up from germline, CDR1 is KGHSH and CDR2 is LQKENI. V shed 6 bases and J shed 2 bases, with 13 bases lying between them. The CDR3 spells CASSPRGAQETQYF. Here the CDR3 DNA reads TGTGCCAGCTCCCCTCGCGGGGCTCAAGAGACCCAGTACTTC.

This clone has more than one count but fewer than ten. The gene calls are TRBV4-2 and TRBJ2-2; TRBD2 matches at 13 bases. The germline V gene has CDR1 LGHNA and CDR2 YNFKEQ. J lost 8 bases, V lost 1 base, and 4 bases had no gene match. This CDR3 has 16 amino acids. Here the CDR3 reads CASSQGLAGGRGELFF. CDR3 bases: TGTGCCAGCAGCCAAGGACTAGCGGGGGGCCGAGGGGAGCTGTTTTTT.

The J gene is TRBJ2-3, the V gene TRBV5-6; 11 nucleotides line up with TRBD1. Germline trimming cut 3 bases from V and 5 bases from J; bases unmatched to any gene: 5. There are 15 residues in the CDR3. CDR1 is SGHDT and CDR2 is YYEEEE in the germline V gene. The CDR3 loop is CASSSRDRGGDTQYF. CDR3 nucleotide sequence: TGTGCCAGCAGCTCCCGGGACAGGGGGGGAGATACGCAGTATTTT.

This chain uses TRBV9 with TRBJ1-1; D might be TRBD1 (6 bases). There are 15 residues in the CDR3. Trimming pared 6 bases from V and 0 bases from J, leaving 15 bases between. Germline V gene data show CDR1 as SGDLS and CDR2 as YYNGEE. In DNA form, the CDR3 reads TGTGCCAGCACCTCGGGGGGGGGCCTGAACACTGAAGCTTTCTTT. It translates to CASTSGGGLNTEAFF.

The gene calls are TRBV5-1 and TRBJ1-2; D is perhaps TRBD1 (5 bases). V gave up 0 bases and J gave up 8 bases, with 14 bases separating them. Germline loops: CDR1 SGHRS, CDR2 YFSETQ. The CDR3 totals 14 residues. This CDR3 reads CASSLEDSGLGYTF. The CDR3 DNA sequence: TGCGCCAGCAGCTTGGAGGATTCAGGGCTCGGCTACACCTTC.

The rearrangement uses TRBV11-3 and TRBJ1-2; possibly TRBD1 for D (6 bases). This CDR3 spans 14 amino acids. V shed 5 bases and J shed 1 base, with 11 bases lying between them. The V gene's germline CDR1 is SGHNT and CDR2 YENEEA. CDR3: CASSEGEINYGYTF. The CDR3 DNA reads TGTGCCAGCAGCGAGGGGGAAATTAACTATGGCTACACCTTC.

This clone was counted only a few times. The chain carries TRBV29-1 and TRBJ2-7; TRBD1 aligns across 9 bases. V was pared by 4 bases and J by 6 bases, with 10 bases of the junction left unmatched. Germline loops: CDR1 SQVTM, CDR2 ANQGSEA. The CDR3 loop spans 14 amino acids. CDR3 amino acids: CSVAQGAASREQYF. The CDR3 nucleotides are TGCAGCGTTGCACAGGGGGCCGCCTCCCGCGAGCAGTACTTC.

The rearrangement links TRBV24-1 to TRBJ2-2, with 8 bases fitting TRBD2. Germline-derived CDR1 and CDR2 are KGHDR and SFDVKD. Trimming at V came to 5 bases and at J to 7 bases, leaving 11 bases not matched to a gene. CDR3 length: 16 amino acids. CDR3 nucleotide sequence: TGTGCCACCAGTGGCCAGCGGGGGCCGGGGGACGGGGAGCTGTTTTTT. Its protein is CATSGQRGPGDGELFF.

The chain combines TRBV11-2 with TRBJ1-5, with a possible D match to TRBD1 (6 bases). Germline assignment: CDR1 SGHAT and CDR2 FQNNGV. This CDR3 has 15 amino acids. Trimming left V 0 bases short and J 6 bases short, with 12 bases between. Here the CDR3 DNA reads TGTGCCAGCAGCTTAGATGGGGGGGCAGGTCAGCCCCAGCATTTT. This translates into CASSLDGGAGQPQHF. Full variable domain (missing parts from reference TRBV11-2 and TRBJ1-5): EAGVAQSPRYKIIEKRQSVAFWCNPISGHATLYWYQQILGQGPKLLIQFQNNGVVDDSQLPKDRFSAERLKGVDSTLKIQPAKLEDSAVYLCASSLDGGAGQPQHFGDGTRLSIL.

The chain employs TRBV19 and TRBJ1-3, with TRBD1 identical over 7 bases. V lost 6 bases to trimming and J lost 2 bases; unmatched junction nucleotides: 7. CDR3 length: 15 amino acids. The germline V gene encodes CDR1 LNHDA and CDR2 SQIVND (reference sequence). CDR3 amino acids: CASRGGTAAGNTIYF. The CDR3 DNA is TGTGCCAGTAGGGGAGGGACAGCTGCTGGAAACACCATATATTTT.

The chain combines TRBV11-2 with TRBJ2-1; 9 nucleotides agree with TRBD2. The CDR3 contains 16 residues. The V segment lost 2 bases and the J segment 6 bases; nucleotides outside the gene matches: 8. CDR1 SGHAT and CDR2 FQNNGV come from the germline V gene. The DNA of the CDR3 is TGTGCCAGCAGCTTACTAGCGGGGAGGAGGGGCAATGAGCAGTTCTTC. It yields the protein CASSLLAGRRGNEQFF.

The genes are TRBV9 and TRBJ2-5, with D perhaps assigned TRBD1 or TRBD2 (5 bases each). The CDR3 is 14 amino acids. Germline CDR1 SGDLS, CDR2 YYNGEE. V lost 4 bases, J lost 9 bases, and 19 bases lay in between. CDR3 DNA: TGTGCCAGCAGCCCGCCCGGGGCAATTGGGGCCCAGTACTTC. Its protein is CASSPPGAIGAQYF.

The chain links TRBV4-2 to TRBJ2-7; 11 positions agree with TRBD2. V was pared by 4 bases and J by 3 bases, with 5 bases of the junction left unmatched. CDR1 is LGHNA and CDR2 is YNFKEQ in the germline V gene. This CDR3 has 15 residues. The CDR3 DNA reads TGTGCCAGCAGCCTCGGGACTAGCGGACTCTACGAGCAGTACTTC. It translates to CASSLGTSGLYEQYF.

Notes on this clone: This sample includes further DNA sequences coding for the same CDR3. The chain has TRBV18 and TRBJ1-6, with unresolved D. Germline values: CDR1 KGHSH, CDR2 LQKENI. The CDR3 runs 13 residues. Trimming removed 2 bases from V and 8 bases from J, with 7 bases in between. This CDR3 is CASSPGLDSPLHF. CDR3 DNA sequence: TGTGCCAGCTCACCAGGGTTGGATTCACCCCTCCACTTT.

The chain carries TRBV10-3 and TRBJ2-7, with D tentatively TRBD1 (6 bases). This CDR3 is built from 13 residues. V lost 7 bases to trimming and J lost 0 bases, with 10 bases between them. Germline V gene data show CDR1 as ENHRY and CDR2 as SYGVKD. The CDR3 DNA follows: TGTGCCATCACTCCAGGGGTCTCCTACGAGCAGTACTTC. Protein product: CAITPGVSYEQYF.

A single count supports this clone. The chain recombines TRBV5-4 with TRBJ2-3; D is unclear. Trimming cost V 6 bases and J 2 bases, with 16 bases left between them. Germline CDR1 is SGHNT and CDR2 is YYREEE (reference sequence). CDR3 length equals 15 residues. The CDR3 bases are TGTGCCAGCACCCCGCCCAACCCCTCCACAGATACGCAGTATTTT. Encoded protein: CASTPPNPSTDTQYF.

This chain joins TRBV7-9 and TRBJ2-5; D is undetermined. This CDR3 is built from 15 residues. Germline-derived CDR1 and CDR2 are SEHNR and FQNEAQ (reference sequence). Trimming left V 5 bases short and J 2 bases short, with 15 bases between. CDR3 nucleotides: TGTGCCAGCAGCAAGGTGGGCAGACATCAAGAGACCCAGTACTTC. Residues: CASSKVGRHQETQYF. Drawing the rest from reference TRBV7-9 and TRBJ2-5, the complete variable domain is DTGVSQNPRHKITKRGQNVTFRCDPISEHNRLYWYRQTLGQGPEFLTYFQNEAQLEKSRLLSDRFSAERPKGSFSTLEIQRTEQGDSAMYLCASSKVGRHQETQYFGPGTRLLVL.

The V and J genes are TRBV11-3 and TRBJ2-3; D assignment may be TRBD1 or TRBD2 (5 bases each). The V and J ends lost 8 bases and 2 bases respectively, with 14 bases between them. The CDR3 runs 14 residues. Per the germline V gene, CDR1 is SGHNT and CDR2 is YENEEA. This chain's CDR3 is CASVNRGATDTQYF. The DNA for the CDR3 is TGTGCCAGCGTCAATAGGGGAGCCACAGATACGCAGTATTTT.